This T cell receptor (beta chain) was retrieved from a study of T cell repertoires in cytomegalovirus infection. Study as a whole: Matching HLA type and CMV infection were both indicated by public TCR beta signatures.

Overall study results and limits: Pooled public TCR beta family frequency picked out CMV carriers with the relevant HLA. The ex vivo response showed dominance by HLA-C-restricted CMV-specific TCR beta clonotypes.

This clonotype was seen many times. Its antigen is unknown. Using its own MiXCR run on the reads, TCRdb lists one record per CDR3 protein. The data show around 240,000 distinct CDR3 sequences, roughly 22% seen once. This CDR3 has 11 amino acids. Germline V lookup: CDR1 DFQATT, CDR2 SNEGSKA (reference sequence). The V and J ends lost 0 bases and 4 bases respectively, with 4 bases between them. This sequence was found in a human donor in good health (CMV status not recorded). Some clones in this sample may be carry-over from other donors' samples. The chain employs TRBV20-1 and TRBJ2-7; no firm D call. Sequences were obtained from CD8+ T cells from PBMCs. This CDR3 reads CSARDGYEQYF. The CDR3 DNA reads as TGCAGTGCTAGAGATGGTTACGAGCAGTACTTC.